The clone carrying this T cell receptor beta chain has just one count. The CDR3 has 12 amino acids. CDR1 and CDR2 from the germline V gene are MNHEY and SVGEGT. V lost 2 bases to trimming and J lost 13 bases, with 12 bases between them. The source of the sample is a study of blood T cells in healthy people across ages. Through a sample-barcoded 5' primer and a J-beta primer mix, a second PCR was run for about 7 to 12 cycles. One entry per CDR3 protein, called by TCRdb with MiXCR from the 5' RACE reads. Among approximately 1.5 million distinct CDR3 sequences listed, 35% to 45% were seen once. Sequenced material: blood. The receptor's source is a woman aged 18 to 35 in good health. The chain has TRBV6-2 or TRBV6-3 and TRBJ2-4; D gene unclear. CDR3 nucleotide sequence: TGTGCCAGCAGTTACGACCGCGGCAAGCAGTACTTC. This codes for CASSYDRGKQYF.